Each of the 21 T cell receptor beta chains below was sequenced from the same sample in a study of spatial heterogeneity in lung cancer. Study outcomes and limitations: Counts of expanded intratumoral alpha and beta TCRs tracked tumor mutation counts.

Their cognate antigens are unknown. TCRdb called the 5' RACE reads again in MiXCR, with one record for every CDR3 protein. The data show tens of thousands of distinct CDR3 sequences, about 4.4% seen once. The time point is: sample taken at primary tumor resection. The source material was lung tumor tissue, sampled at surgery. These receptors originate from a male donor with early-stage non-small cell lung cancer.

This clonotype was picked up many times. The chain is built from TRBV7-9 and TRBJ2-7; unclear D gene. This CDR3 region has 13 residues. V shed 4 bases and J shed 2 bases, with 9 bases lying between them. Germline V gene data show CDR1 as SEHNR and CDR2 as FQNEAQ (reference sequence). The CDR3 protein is CASSWTSAYEQYF. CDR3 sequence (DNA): TGTGCCAGCAGCTGGACCTCCGCCTACGAGCAGTACTTC.

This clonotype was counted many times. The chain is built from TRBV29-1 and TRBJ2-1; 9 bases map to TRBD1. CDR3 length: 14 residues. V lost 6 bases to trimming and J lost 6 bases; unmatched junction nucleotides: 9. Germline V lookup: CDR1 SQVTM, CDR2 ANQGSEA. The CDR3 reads CSVGSSGQGNEQFF. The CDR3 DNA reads TGCAGCGTGGGGTCGTCGGGACAGGGCAATGAGCAGTTCTTC.

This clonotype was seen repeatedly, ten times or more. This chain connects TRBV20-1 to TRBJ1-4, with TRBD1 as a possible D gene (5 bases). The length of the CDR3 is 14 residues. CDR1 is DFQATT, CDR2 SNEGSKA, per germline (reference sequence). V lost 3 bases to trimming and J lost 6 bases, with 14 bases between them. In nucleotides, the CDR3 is TGCAGTGCTAGGATTGGGGGAGTGTATGAAAAACTGTTTTTT. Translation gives CSARIGGVYEKLFF.

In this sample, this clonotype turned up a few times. CDR3 in DNA: TGTGCCAGCAGTTGGGGCTTGGAGACCCAGTACTTC. Amino acid sequence: CASSWGLETQYF. The chain links TRBV28 to TRBJ2-5; tentatively, D is TRBD1 (5 bases). Trimming removed 4 bases at V and 5 bases at J, with 8 bases between. CDR1 and CDR2 (germline): MDHEN, SYDVKM. CDR3 length equals 12 residues.

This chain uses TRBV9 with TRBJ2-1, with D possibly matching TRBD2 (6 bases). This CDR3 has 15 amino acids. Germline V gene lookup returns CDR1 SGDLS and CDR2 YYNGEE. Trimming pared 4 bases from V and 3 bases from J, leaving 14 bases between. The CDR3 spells CASSPFGRDYNEQFF. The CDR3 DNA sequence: TGTGCCAGCAGCCCTTTCGGGCGGGACTACAATGAGCAGTTCTTC.

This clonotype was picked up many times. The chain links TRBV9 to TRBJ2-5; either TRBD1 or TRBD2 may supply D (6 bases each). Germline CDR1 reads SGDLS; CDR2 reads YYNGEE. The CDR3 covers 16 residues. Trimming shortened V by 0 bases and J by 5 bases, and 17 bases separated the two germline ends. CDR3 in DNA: TGTGCCAGCAGCGTAGGTGGGGGGCTAGCGAGGGAGACCCAGTACTTC. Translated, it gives CASSVGGGLARETQYF.

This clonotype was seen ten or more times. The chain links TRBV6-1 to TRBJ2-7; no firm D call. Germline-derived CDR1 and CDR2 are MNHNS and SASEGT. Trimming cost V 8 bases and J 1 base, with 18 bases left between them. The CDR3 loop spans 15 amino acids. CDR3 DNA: TGTGCCAGCTCCCCGACCAGGACGACGTCCTACGAGCAGTACTTC. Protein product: CASSPTRTTSYEQYF.

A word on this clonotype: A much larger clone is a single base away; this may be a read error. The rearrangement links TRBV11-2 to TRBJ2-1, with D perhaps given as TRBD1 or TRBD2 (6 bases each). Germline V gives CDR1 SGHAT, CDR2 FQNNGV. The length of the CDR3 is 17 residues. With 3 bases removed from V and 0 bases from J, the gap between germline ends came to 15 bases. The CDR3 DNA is TGTGCCAGCAGCTTTTCCGGGGGCCATGGCTCCTACAATGAGCAGTTCTTC. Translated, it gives CASSFSGGHGSYNEQFF.

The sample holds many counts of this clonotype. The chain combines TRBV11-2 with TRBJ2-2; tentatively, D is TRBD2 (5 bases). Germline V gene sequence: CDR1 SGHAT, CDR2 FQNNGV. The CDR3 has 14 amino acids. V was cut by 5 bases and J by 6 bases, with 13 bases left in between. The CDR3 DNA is TGTGCCAGCAGCCCGCATACTAGGGCCGGGGAGCTGTTTTTT. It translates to CASSPHTRAGELFF.

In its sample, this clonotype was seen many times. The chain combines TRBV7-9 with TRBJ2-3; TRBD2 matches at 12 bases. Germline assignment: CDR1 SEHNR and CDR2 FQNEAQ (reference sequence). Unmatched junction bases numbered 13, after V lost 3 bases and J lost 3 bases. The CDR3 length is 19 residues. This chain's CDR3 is CASSFGTSGWKSGTDTQYF. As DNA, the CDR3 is TGTGCCAGCAGCTTCGGGACTAGCGGGTGGAAGTCGGGAACAGATACGCAGTATTTT.

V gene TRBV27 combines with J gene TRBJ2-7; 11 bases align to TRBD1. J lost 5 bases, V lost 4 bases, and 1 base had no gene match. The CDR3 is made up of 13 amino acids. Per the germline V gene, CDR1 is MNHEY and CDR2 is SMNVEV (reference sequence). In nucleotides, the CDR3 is TGTGCCAGCAGTTGGACAGGGGGCCACGAGCAGTACTTC. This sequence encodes CASSWTGGHEQYF.

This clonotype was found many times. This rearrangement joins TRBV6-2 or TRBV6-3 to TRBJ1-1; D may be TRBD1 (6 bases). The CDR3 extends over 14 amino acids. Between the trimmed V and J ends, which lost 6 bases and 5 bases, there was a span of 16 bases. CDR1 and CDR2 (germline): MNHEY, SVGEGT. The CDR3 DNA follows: TGTGCCAGCAGATCGGAGGGGGTTGATACTGAAGCTTTCTTT. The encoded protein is CASRSEGVDTEAFF.

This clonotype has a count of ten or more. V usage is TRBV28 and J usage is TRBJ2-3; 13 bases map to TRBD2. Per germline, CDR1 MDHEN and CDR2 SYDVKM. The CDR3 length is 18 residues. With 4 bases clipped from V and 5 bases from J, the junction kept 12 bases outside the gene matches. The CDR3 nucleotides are TGTGCCAGCAGTTCCACTAGCGGGAGGGTTTCTCTGAGAGATACGCAGTATTTT. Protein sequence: CASSSTSGRVSLRDTQYF. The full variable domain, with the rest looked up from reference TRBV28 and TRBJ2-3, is DVKVTQSSRYLVKRTGEKVFLECVQDMDHENMFWYRQDPGLGLRLIYFSYDVKMKEKGDIPEGYSVSREKKERFSLILESASTNQTSMYLCASSSTSGRVSLRDTQYFGPGTRLTVL.

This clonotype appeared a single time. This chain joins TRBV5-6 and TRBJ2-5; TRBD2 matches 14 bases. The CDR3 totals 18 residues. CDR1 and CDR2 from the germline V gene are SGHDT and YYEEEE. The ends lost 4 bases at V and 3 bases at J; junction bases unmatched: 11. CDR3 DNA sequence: TGTGCCAGCAGCCGAGGACTAGCGGGAGGCGTGGTAGAAGAGACCCAGTACTTC. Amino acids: CASSRGLAGGVVEETQYF.

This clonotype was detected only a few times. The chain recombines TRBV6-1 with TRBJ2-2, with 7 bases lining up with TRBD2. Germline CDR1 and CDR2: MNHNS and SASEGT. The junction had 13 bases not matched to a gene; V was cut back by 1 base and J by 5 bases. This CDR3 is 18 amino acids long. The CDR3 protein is CASSEVGGQGGVTGELFF. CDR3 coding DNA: TGTGCCAGCAGTGAAGTCGGGGGTCAGGGAGGGGTAACCGGGGAGCTGTTTTTT.

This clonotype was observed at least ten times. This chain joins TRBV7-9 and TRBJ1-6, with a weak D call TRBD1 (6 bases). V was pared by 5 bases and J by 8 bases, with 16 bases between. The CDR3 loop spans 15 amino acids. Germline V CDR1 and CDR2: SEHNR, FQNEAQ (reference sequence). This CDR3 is CASSNRDTPDSPLHF. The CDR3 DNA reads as TGTGCCAGCAGCAACAGGGACACCCCAGATTCACCCCTCCACTTT.

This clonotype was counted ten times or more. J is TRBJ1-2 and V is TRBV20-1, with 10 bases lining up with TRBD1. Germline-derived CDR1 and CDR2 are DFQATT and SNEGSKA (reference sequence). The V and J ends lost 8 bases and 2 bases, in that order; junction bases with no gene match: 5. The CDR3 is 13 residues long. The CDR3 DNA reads TGCAGTCTACGGACAGGGGGGAACTATGGCTACACCTTC. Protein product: CSLRTGGNYGYTF.

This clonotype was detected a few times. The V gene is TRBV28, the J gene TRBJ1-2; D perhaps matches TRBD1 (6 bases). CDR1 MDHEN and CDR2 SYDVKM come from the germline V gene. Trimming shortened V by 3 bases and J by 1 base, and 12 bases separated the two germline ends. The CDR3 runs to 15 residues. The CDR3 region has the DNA TGTGCCAGCAGTTTGTCGGGACATTTTAACTATGGCTACACCTTC. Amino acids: CASSLSGHFNYGYTF.

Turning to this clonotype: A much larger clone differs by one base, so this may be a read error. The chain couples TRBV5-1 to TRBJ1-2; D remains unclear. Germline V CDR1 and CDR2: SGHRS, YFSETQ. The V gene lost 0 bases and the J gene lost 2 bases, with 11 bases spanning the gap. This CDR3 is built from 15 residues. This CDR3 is CASSLAHWGNYGYTF. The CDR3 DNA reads TGCGCCAGCAGCTTGGCACACTGGGGAAACTATGGCTACACCTTC. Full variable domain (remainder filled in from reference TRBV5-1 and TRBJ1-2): KAGVTQTPRYLIKTRGQQVTLSCSPISGHRSVSWYQQTPGQGLQFLFEYFSETQRNKGNFPGRFSGRQFSNSRSEMNVSTLELGDSALYLCASSLAHWGNYGYTFGSGTRLTVV.

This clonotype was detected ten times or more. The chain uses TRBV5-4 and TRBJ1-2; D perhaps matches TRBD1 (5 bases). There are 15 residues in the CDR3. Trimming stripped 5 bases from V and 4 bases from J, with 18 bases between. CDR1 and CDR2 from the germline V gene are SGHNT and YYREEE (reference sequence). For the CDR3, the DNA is TGTGCCAGCAGTCCGCCCCAAGGGGAGTTCTATGGCTACACCTTC. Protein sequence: CASSPPQGEFYGYTF.

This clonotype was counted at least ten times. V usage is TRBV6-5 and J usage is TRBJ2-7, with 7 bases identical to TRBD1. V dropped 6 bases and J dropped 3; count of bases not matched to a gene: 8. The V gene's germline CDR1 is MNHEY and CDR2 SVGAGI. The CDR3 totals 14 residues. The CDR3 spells CASSRDSAYYEQYF. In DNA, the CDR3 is TGTGCCAGCAGCCGGGACAGTGCCTACTACGAGCAGTACTTC.